This TCR beta chain was observed in a study of T cell responses to AZD1222 COVID-19 vaccine. Broader study findings: The reported proportion of spike-specific TCRs targeting unmutated variant regions was nearly half. Baseline seropositivity characterized only six AZD1222 recipients.

V was clipped by 5 bases and J by 0 bases, with 11 bases between them. The CDR3 is 14 residues long. CDR1 and CDR2 (germline): PRHDT, FYEKMQ (reference sequence). In this sample, this clone turned up a few times. Its specificity is not known. Here immunoSEQ multiplex PCR was the method, and the copy in TCRdb shows in-frame clones only, minus some. Here the sample spans over 200,000 clones, around 94% being singletons. The V and J genes are TRBV13 and TRBJ2-7, with no clear D. This clonotype was sampled from an adult who received the MenACWY meningococcal vaccine as a control. Material: peripheral blood, obtained 28 days after the second dose of the MenACWY control vaccine. CDR3 sequence reads: CASSHKHPSYEQYF. The CDR3 nucleotides read TGTGCCAGCAGCCACAAACACCCCTCCTACGAGCAGTACTTC.